The rows below give T cell receptor beta chains drawn from one sample of a study of blood T cell repertoires in COVID-19. The repertoire was sequenced with immunoSEQ multiplex PCR; TCRdb's copy has only in-frame clones and lacks some. Of 100,000 or so clones listed, 75% to 90% were seen once; the top ten hold 32%. The sequenced material came from peripheral blood. These TCRs come from a woman older than 75 with acute or convalescent COVID-19. The CDR3 runs from the conserved cysteine through the conserved F or W. D genes are given only for firm matches. Size tells how often a clone was seen (once, few, many) or the class of an expanded clone, and some rows leave it out.

j_call v_call clone_size cdr3_length d_call cdr3_aa cdr3_nt
TRBJ1-1 TRBV5-4 once 14 . CASSVQGFNTEAFF TGTGCCAGCAGCGTCCAGGGTTTCAACACTGAAGCTTTCTTT
TRBJ1-3 TRBV9 . 12 . CASSHSGNTIYF TGTGCCAGCAGCCACTCTGGAAACACCATATATTTT
TRBJ1-6 TRBV30 few 13 . CAWSGTGPSPLHF TGTGCCTGGAGTGGCACAGGGCCCTCACCCCTCCACTTT
TRBJ1-1 TRBV6-6 . 14 TRBD1 CASSLTGANTEAFF TGTGCCAGCAGTTTAACAGGGGCGAACACTGAAGCTTTCTTT
TRBJ2-3 TRBV5-1 . 13 . CASSPPGEDTQYF TGCGCCAGCAGCCCCCCCGGGGAAGATACGCAGTATTTT
TRBJ1-2 TRBV7-9 . 16 TRBD1 CASSLTRQGTNYGYTF TGTGCCAGCAGCTTAACGCGACAGGGGACTAACTATGGCTACACCTTC
TRBJ2-1 TRBV7-9 . 15 TRBD1 CASSPRDRRGNEQFF TGTGCCAGCAGCCCCCGGGACAGGCGGGGCAATGAGCAGTTCTTC
TRBJ1-2 TRBV29-1 . 13 . CSATEGYGYGYTF TGCAGCGCTACGGAGGGGTACGGCTATGGCTACACCTTC
TRBJ2-1 TRBV29-1 . 14 . CSVVRGSSYNEQFF TGCAGCGTTGTCAGGGGCAGCTCCTACAATGAGCAGTTCTTC
TRBJ2-1 TRBV28 . 13 TRBD2 CASSWTSGTEQFF TGTGCCAGCAGTTGGACTAGCGGGACGGAGCAGTTCTTC
TRBJ1-5 TRBV6-2/TRBV6-3 . 17 TRBD1 CASSLRGDQREDQPQHF TGTGCCAGCAGCCTCAGGGGGGACCAAAGGGAAGATCAGCCCCAGCATTTT
TRBJ2-3 TRBV24-1 . 14 TRBD2 CATRSGLGTDTQYF TGTGCCACCAGATCGGGACTAGGCACAGATACGCAGTATTTT
TRBJ1-4 TRBV6-5 . 15 . CASSSGGVSNEKLFF TGTGCCAGCAGCTCGGGGGGGGTTTCTAATGAAAAACTGTTTTTT
TRBJ1-1 TRBV27 . 16 TRBD1 CASSKPGTVYNTEAFF TGTGCCAGCAGTAAACCCGGGACAGTTTATAACACTGAAGCTTTCTTT
TRBJ2-5 TRBV7-7 . 17 TRBD2 CASSPGTSGGAGETQYF TGTGCCAGCAGCCCCGGGACTAGCGGGGGGGCGGGTGAGACCCAGTACTTC
TRBJ1-4 TRBV5-4 . 15 TRBD1 CASSSQGGTNEKLFF TGTGCCAGCAGCTCGCAGGGGGGAACTAATGAAAAACTGTTTTTT
TRBJ2-5 TRBV3-1/TRBV3-2 . 15 TRBD1 CASSQREQGQETQYF TGTGCCAGCAGCCAAAGGGAACAGGGGCAAGAGACCCAGTACTTC
TRBJ1-4 TRBV4-1 . 16 . CASSQGVRGTNEKLFF TGCGCCAGCAGCCAAGGAGTCAGGGGCACTAATGAAAAACTGTTTTTT
TRBJ1-3 TRBV5-6 . 16 TRBD1 CASSVDRGSGFNTIYF TGTGCCAGCAGCGTAGACAGGGGCAGTGGATTTAATACCATATATTTT
TRBJ2-1 TRBV27 . 16 TRBD2 CASSPTRLAGVNEQFF TGTGCCAGCAGCCCTACCAGACTAGCGGGGGTTAATGAGCAGTTCTTC
TRBJ1-2 TRBV2 . 16 TRBD1 CASRSRQGAGNYGYTF TGTGCCAGCAGGTCTCGACAGGGGGCCGGTAACTATGGCTACACCTTC
TRBJ2-3 TRBV5-5 . 20 TRBD2 CASSLRVADYVAGGTDTQYF TGTGCCAGCAGCTTGAGGGTGGCGGATTATGTTGCGGGGGGCACAGATACGCAGTATTTT
TRBJ2-2 TRBV5-1 once 18 TRBD2 CASSLEPSGGPYTGELFF TGCGCCAGCAGCTTGGAGCCTAGCGGGGGGCCCTACACCGGGGAGCTGTTTTTT
TRBJ1-6 TRBV27 . 13 TRBD1 CASSLGQASPLHF TGTGCCAGCAGTTTGGGACAGGCGTCACCCCTCCACTTT
TRBJ1-3 TRBV9 once 15 . CASSVGGAVVDTIYF TGTGCCAGCAGCGTCGGGGGGGCGGTGGTGGACACCATATATTTT
TRBJ1-2 TRBV6-4 . 13 TRBD1 CASRGTGEYGYTF TGTGCCAGCAGGGGGACAGGGGAGTATGGCTACACCTTC
TRBJ2-1 TRBV28 . 16 TRBD2 CASRQRGALSYNEQFF TGTGCCAGCAGGCAGCGGGGGGCCCTCTCCTACAATGAGCAGTTCTTC
TRBJ1-1 TRBV13 . 14 . CASSLRQGNTEAFF TGTGCCAGCAGCTTAAGGCAGGGGAACACTGAAGCTTTCTTT
TRBJ2-1 TRBV7-8 . 16 TRBD2 CASSTAGGLNHNEQFF TGTGCCAGCAGCACCGCGGGGGGGCTAAATCACAATGAGCAGTTCTTC
TRBJ1-5 TRBV2 . 15 . CASSDEGRYGQPQHF TGTGCCAGCAGTGACGAGGGAAGGTATGGTCAGCCCCAGCATTTT
TRBJ1-6 TRBV2 . 17 TRBD1 CASSESGQRVYNSPLHF TGTGCCAGCAGTGAATCGGGACAGCGAGTTTATAATTCACCCCTCCACTTT
TRBJ1-4 TRBV12-3/TRBV12-4 . 12 . CASSKNLEKLFF TGTGCCAGCAGTAAAAATCTTGAAAAACTGTTTTTT
TRBJ2-7 TRBV11-2 . 14 TRBD1 CASSLFAGGNEQYF TGTGCCAGCAGCTTATTCGCAGGGGGAAACGAGCAGTACTTC
TRBJ2-3 TRBV6-5 . 15 TRBD1 CASTMIGTGENTQYF TGTGCCAGCACCATGATCGGGACAGGGGAAAATACGCAGTATTTT
TRBJ2-7 TRBV6-5 . 15 TRBD1 CASSYGTGISYEQYF TGTGCCAGCAGCTACGGGACAGGAATAAGTTACGAGCAGTACTTC
TRBJ1-2 TRBV5-4 . 14 . CASSFVQGSAGYTF TGTGCCAGCAGCTTTGTTCAGGGGTCGGCTGGCTACACCTTC
TRBJ2-2 TRBV24-1 . 14 TRBD2 CATSEGLYSGELFF TGTGCCACCAGTGAGGGACTATATTCCGGGGAGCTGTTTTTT